A single T cell receptor beta chain is shown here with its context. This clone was observed a few times. The antigen it recognizes is unknown. There are no base qualities to consult, and no much larger clone falls within one base. The cohort consisted of fewer than 700 healthy bone marrow donors. At the time of sampling, every cohort member was nominally healthy, though immune exposures that went unrecorded were likely present. The donor was CMV seropositive and was included in the group of approximately 310 seropositive cohort members. Every donor gave a peripheral blood sample, and the peripheral blood mononuclear cells from that sample were used for TCR beta sequencing. The Qiagen DNeasy Blood Extraction Kit was used to extract genomic DNA from the blood cell samples. This sample stems from a study of cytomegalovirus exposure and HLA in healthy donors (dated by TCRdb to between 2016 and 2019). About the investigation overall: In an earlier analysis of around 540 of the donors, approximately 260 Gb of sequence data and 90 million to 130 million unique TCR beta sequences from roughly 200 million T cells were reported. About 300 gigabases of sequencing data and some 85 million unique TCR sequences were included in an early release covering 500 to 750 HLA-typed donors. Of the roughly 400 genotyped donors, 65% to 90% fell in the genetic ancestry cluster associated with self-reported Caucasian donors. The study aimed to test whether cataloging public T cell receptors could reveal signatures of past pathogen exposure. The T cell repertoires of around 730 subjects were profiled by immunosequencing and related to cytomegalovirus serostatus. In addition to the first cohort of around 670 subjects, a separate validation cohort of approximately 120 different subjects was used. To predict cytomegalovirus infection status, the study combined high-throughput TCR immunosequencing, statistical association of individual TCRs with disease status, and machine learning. To study patterns of TCR occurrence, a later analysis re-analyzed previously published TCR beta repertoires from 650 to 750 donors and added high-resolution HLA genotyping. The later analysis used no new phenotypic data to find candidate immune exposures, relying instead on TCR beta sequences and their occurrence across donors. An earlier analysis of approximately 640 of the donors applied high-throughput TCR beta sequencing to assess whether each TCR beta V gene segment acted as functional or pseudogenic. Donor age, sex, ethnicity and CMV serostatus were compiled together with the repertoire data. In a later genetic analysis, genome-wide SNP genotypes for about 60% of the 666 donors were used, and that subset was treated as a discovery cohort. All discovery cohort repertoires had been generated on a single sequencing platform. Class I and class II HLA loci were covered by the typing at four-digit resolution. Typing coverage varied by locus: about 620-630 donors for A, B, C, DRB1 and DQB1; 522 for DQA1; over 600 for DPA1; under 490 for DPB1. Roughly five DR-DQ haplotypes were treated as single units for association and clustering because of strong linkage in the cohort. Across roughly 420 genotyped donors of the cohort, an average of roughly 250,000 unique TCR beta nucleotide sequences per donor were sequenced, and approximately 19% of those sequences were non-productive.

Overall results and qualifications from the work: V-gene and J-gene trimming of TCR beta chains was associated with a missense DCLRE1C variant in a later genetic analysis, and the association was replicated in an independent cohort. A later analysis found that most CMV-associated TCR beta chains appeared HLA-restricted, with HLA associations seemingly driven largely by CMV exposure. Linkage disequilibrium might explain the correlated functional status among segregating V segments, but an unknown experimental factor could not be ruled out. The classifier was reported to diagnose cytomegalovirus status with high specificity and sensitivity in both the original and validation cohorts. It was suggested by the authors that the approach could potentially be generalized to other disease states and immunological phenotypes. Across donors, most TCR sequences were observed very rarely, whereas some public TCRs were present in many individuals. The cohort was sequenced for TCR beta chains only, and without alpha or paired-chain data the features that could be detected were limited. A later analysis found that HLA-associated TCR beta chains were more clonally expanded and had lower generation probabilities than equally common non-associated chains. Assigning TCR associations to individual alleles was difficult when HLA alleles, especially DR and DQ, strongly co-occurred. The earlier analysis of some 540 of the donors excluded roughly 17 rarely observed V segments, including chromosome 9 orphons, because counts were too low. An earlier analysis of approximately 590 of the donors showed that most TCR beta V segments appeared in productive rearrangements either about 87% or about 30% of the time, which broadly matched IMGT annotations. Because the 87-base-pair reads could not distinguish some IMGT-functional V segments, including TRBV6-2 and TRBV6-3, those segments were excluded. Because HLA typing was unavailable for some donors at each locus, only the typed subset was used in association tests. For the cohort, immune exposure information was limited to CMV serostatus. Presence/absence analyses assumed roughly uniform sequencing depth across donors, an assumption that may not hold. According to a later analysis, TCR association rates differed among HLA loci, with DRB1 alleles showing the most associated TCRs and HLA-C alleles showing the fewest. Several of the top co-occurrence clusters appeared to be linked to parvovirus B19, influenza, CMV and Epstein-Barr virus, according to a later analysis. According to a later genetic analysis, donors in an Asian-associated ancestry cluster had fewer N-insertions in productive TCRs than the approximately 700-donor mean. Specific HLA alleles were associated with 15,000 to 20,000 TCR beta sequences at a false discovery rate of 0.05 in a later analysis. A further reported finding was that TCR beta sequences accurately predicted the HLA-A and HLA-B alleles for most subjects in the first cohort. The study gave a list of roughly 150 TCR beta chains associated with cytomegalovirus. The sequencing pipeline was judged likely to have produced a cluster of highly shared sequence variants as a technical artifact. A few of the identified cytomegalovirus-associated TCR beta chains were confirmed in vitro to be specific for cytomegalovirus antigens.

Receptors were amplified or captured by the immunoSEQ multiplex PCR assay. For the multiplex PCR, a mixture combining 60 forward primers for TCR Vbeta segments and 13 reverse primers for TCR Jbeta segments was used. The CDR3 region of rearranged TCR beta genes was amplified from genomic DNA by a multiplex PCR assay. On the Illumina HiSeq System, the amplified TCR beta libraries were sequenced as 87-base-pair reads. The paper's data handling went like this. A later analysis counted 65 million to 90 million unique TCR beta chains across the 650 to 700 repertoires, and roughly 10 million of these chains were shared by at least two donors. Raw reads were error-corrected and collapsed into unique sequences by a nearest-neighbor algorithm in which closely related sequences were merged to remove PCR and sequencing errors. CDR3 sequences were aligned to IMGT reference sequences to assign V, D and J gene segments. Each retained sequence needed at least a six-nucleotide match to both a V gene segment and a J gene segment. A rearrangement was called productive if the CDR3 had no stop codons and remained in frame with V and J, and every other rearrangement was called non-productive. Following IMGT convention, CDR3 was defined as the stretch from the second conserved V-encoded cysteine to the conserved J-encoded phenylalanine. Sequences without an unambiguous match to a single V gene segment were excluded from the earlier analysis of 587 of the donors. An earlier analysis of fewer than 750 of the donors called V segments functional above 56.7% productive rearrangements and segregating when the between-donor standard deviation exceeded 5%. A statistical classification framework was built for diagnosing cytomegalovirus status from the catalog of TCR beta chain sequences. V and J gene assignment, in a later analysis, came from comparing TCR nucleotide sequences with IMGT/GENE-DB human TR gene sequences. Using the TCRdist pipeline, a later analysis assigned CDR3 sequences along with most-parsimonious VDJ recombination scenarios. In a later analysis, each TCR beta chain was defined by its CDR3 amino acid sequence together with its V-gene family, and reads lacking a unique V-gene family were excluded. A later analysis removed several hundred highly shared, low-generation-probability nucleotide sequences to deal with suspected cross-contamination and a sequencing artifact. A later analysis calculated a clonal expansion index for each public chain from normalized within-repertoire ranks of inferred template counts. Generation probabilities in a later analysis came from a VDJ recombination model fitted to out-of-frame rearrangements, and those results were checked against IGoR. A later analysis scored TCR-TCR, TCR-HLA and TCR-CMV co-occurrence with hypergeometric tests, applying a repertoire-size bias correction to TCR pairs. To estimate false discovery rates, a later analysis permuted the HLA or CMV assignments 20 times. A later analysis grouped co-occurring TCRs with DBSCAN, adding TCRdist sequence similarity when clustering within HLA-allele-positive subsets. For co-occurrence clustering, repertoires with fewer than 30,000 or more than 120,000 public chains were excluded, along with four to six repertoires with anomalous nucleotide sharing. TCRdb carries this immuneACCESS record with in-frame sequences only. Its versions omit some clonotypes, under half of them owing to an unresolved V gene in the studies checked, with the rest unexplained. V and J calls plus clone size are reproduced from that table; the DNA served to infer D and trimming. The sample table holds 70,000 to 90,000 clones, of which roughly 64% were seen once. The ten largest clonotypes hold approximately 16% of the sample.

V is trimmed back by 3 bases and J by 8 bases, and the junction contains 7 bases that no gene match accounts for. The CDR3 sequence holds 14 residues, the cysteine and phenylalanine included. Of all the DNA, just the CDR3 is kept, 42 bases in frame from base 1. From the germline V gene (reference sequence), CDR1 is SEHNR and CDR2 is FQNEAQ. The rearrangement combines TRBV7-9 with TRBJ2-1; 7 bases in the junction line up with TRBD2. The material sequenced was PBMCs. The receptor comes from a woman between 35 and 50 years old in good health and CMV-seropositive. The CDR3 protein: CASSFGGGPYEQFF. At the DNA level, the sequence is TGTGCCAGCAGCTTCGGGGGAGGGCCCTATGAGCAGTTCTTC.